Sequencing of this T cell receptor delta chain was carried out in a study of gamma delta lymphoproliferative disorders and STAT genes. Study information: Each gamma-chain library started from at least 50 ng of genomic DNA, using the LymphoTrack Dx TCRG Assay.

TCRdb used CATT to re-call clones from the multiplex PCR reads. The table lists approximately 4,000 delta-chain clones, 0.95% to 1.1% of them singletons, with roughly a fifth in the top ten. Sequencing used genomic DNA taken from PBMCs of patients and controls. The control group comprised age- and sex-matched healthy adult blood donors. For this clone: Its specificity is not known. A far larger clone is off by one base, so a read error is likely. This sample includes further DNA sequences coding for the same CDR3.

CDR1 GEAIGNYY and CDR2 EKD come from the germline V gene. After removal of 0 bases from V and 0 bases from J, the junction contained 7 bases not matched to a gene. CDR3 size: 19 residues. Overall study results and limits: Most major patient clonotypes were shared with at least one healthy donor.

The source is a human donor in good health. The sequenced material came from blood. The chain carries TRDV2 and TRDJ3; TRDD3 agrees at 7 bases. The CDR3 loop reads CACDTGGLTRSWDTRQMFF. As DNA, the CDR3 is TGTGCCTGTGACACCGGGGGATTAACCCGCTCCTGGGACACCCGACAGATGTTTTTC.